This T cell receptor beta chain was identified in a study of cytomegalovirus exposure and HLA in healthy donors. General study points: Cytomegalovirus-associated TCR beta chains were listed, numbering roughly 150.

The donors were healthy bone marrow donors. CDR3 length: 15 residues. Trimming cost V 6 bases and J 2 bases; bases outside gene matches: 9. The germline V gene has CDR1 MNHEY and CDR2 SMNVEV (reference sequence). Primers included in the PCR were 60 Vbeta and 13 Jbeta primers. The protocol was immunoSEQ multiplex PCR, while the TCRdb copy is restricted to in-frame clones and leaves out a portion. The sample contains 150,000 to 200,000 clones, around 76% of which appear only once. In the case of this clone: Its target is unknown.

The chain uses TRBV27 and TRBJ1-2; 7 bases are a match to TRBD1. The sequence was obtained from a female donor in good health and CMV-seronegative. Sequenced material: PBMCs. CDR3 nucleotides: TGTGCCAGCAGCCGCTCCGGGACAGTGAACTATGGCTACACCTTC. Encoded protein: CASSRSGTVNYGYTF.